This entry lists 9 T cell receptor beta chains sequenced from one sample in a study of blood T cells in healthy people across ages. Primed by a sample-barcoded 5' primer and a J-beta primer mix, a second PCR proceeded for 7 to 11 cycles. TCRdb called the 5' RACE reads again in MiXCR, with one record for every CDR3 protein. The sample yields hundreds of thousands of distinct CDR3 sequences, less than 35% seen once. The sample taken for sequencing was blood. All receptors come from a woman aged 80 or over in good health.

This clonotype was observed many times. J is TRBJ2-7 and V is TRBV11-2; TRBD2 matches at 10 bases. This CDR3 contains 14 residues. The trim removed 2 bases at V and 10 bases at J, leaving 8 bases unmatched. In germline, CDR1 is SGHAT, CDR2 FQNNGV. CDR3 sequence: CASSLRALAGAQYF. The DNA for the CDR3 is TGTGCCAGCAGCTTAAGGGCCCTAGCGGGGGCCCAGTACTTC.

This clonotype was recorded many times. The rearrangement uses TRBV10-3 and TRBJ1-5; tentative D call: TRBD1 (5 bases). Germline loops: CDR1 ENHRY, CDR2 SYGVKD. This CDR3 is built from 13 residues. V was trimmed by 7 bases and J by 6 bases, leaving 13 bases between them. The CDR3 sequence is CAITAQAGQPQHF. CDR3 nucleotide sequence: TGTGCCATCACGGCACAGGCTGGTCAGCCCCAGCATTTT.

This clonotype was observed many times. This chain connects TRBV12-3 or TRBV12-4 to TRBJ1-4; perhaps TRBD1 as D (5 bases). Trimming shortened V by 7 bases and J by 0 bases, and 12 bases separated the two germline ends. The CDR3 spans 15 residues. The CDR3 protein is CASTPTGATNEKLFF. The CDR3 region has the DNA TGTGCCAGCACTCCCACAGGCGCAACTAATGAAAAACTGTTTTTT.

Notes on this clonotype: With a much larger clone just one base away, this may be a read error. This chain connects TRBV5-1 to TRBJ2-3; D tentatively fits TRBD1 or TRBD2 (5 bases each). The CDR3 loop spans 14 amino acids. The germline CDR1 and CDR2 sequences are SGHRS and YFSETQ. The DNA of the CDR3 is TGCACCAGCCGCGGGCAGGGAATCACAGATACGCAGTATTTT. It translates to CTSRGQGITDTQYF.

Many counts were recorded for this clonotype. The chain uses TRBV20-1 and TRBJ2-7, with D maybe TRBD1 (8 bases). The CDR3 is 12 residues long. V was trimmed by 6 bases and J by 5 bases, leaving 14 bases between them. Germline V CDR1 and CDR2: DFQATT, SNEGSKA (reference sequence). The DNA of the CDR3 is TGCAGTGCCGAAACAGGGGGGGACGAGCAGTACTTC. Translating gives CSAETGGDEQYF.

On this clonotype itself: The junction does not match germline at one end; this may be a read error. The V gene is TRBV9, the J gene TRBJ1-2; D call uncertain. Germline CDR1 reads SGDLS; CDR2 reads YYNGEE. The CDR3 is 14 residues long. The CDR3 here is CASSAGTANYGHTF. The CDR3 coding sequence is TGTGCCAGCAGCGCGGGAACGGCTAACTATGGCCACACCTTT.

This clonotype was seen ten or more times. This chain uses TRBV5-4 with TRBJ2-3; TRBD1 matches at 7 bases. Trimming removed 4 bases from V and 6 bases from J; junction bases left unmatched: 11. This CDR3 spans 15 amino acids. Germline CDR1 and CDR2: SGHNT and YYREEE (reference sequence). The CDR3 sequence is CASSPQGWSYDTQYF. For the CDR3, the DNA is TGTGCCAGCAGCCCACAGGGGTGGTCGTACGATACGCAGTATTTT.

This clonotype was detected ten times or more. The chain carries TRBV20-1 and TRBJ2-7, with D possibly matching TRBD1 (5 bases). V lost 2 bases and J lost 3, with 8 bases in between. Germline V gene lookup returns CDR1 DFQATT and CDR2 SNEGSKA (reference sequence). The CDR3 extends over 12 amino acids. The CDR3 here is CSARYQGYEQYF. The CDR3 nucleotides read TGCAGTGCTAGATACCAGGGCTACGAGCAGTACTTC.

This clonotype was detected many times. The chain uses TRBV15 and TRBJ1-2, with D perhaps TRBD1 (5 bases). This CDR3 has 15 residues. Germline values: CDR1 LNHNV, CDR2 YYDKDF (reference sequence). Trimming stripped 7 bases from V and 0 bases from J, with 15 bases between. The CDR3 sequence: CATTSGRGANYGYTF. CDR3 sequence (DNA): TGTGCCACCACCTCGGGGAGGGGAGCTAACTATGGCTACACCTTC.